What follows is one TCR beta chain and its context. Antigen: not known. During its preparation, the TCRbeta library received unique molecular identifiers. MiXCR was run by TCRdb on the PCR reads, yielding one entry per CDR3 protein. The repertoire holds about 980,000 distinct CDR3 sequences, with 25% to 30% as singletons. The data are from a study of T-cell reconstitution after alpha-beta-depleted transplantation in children. Overall study results and limits: Surviving recipient T cells and thymic progenitors produced the high day-60 TCRbeta diversity seen in some patients. One year post-transplant, T-cell counts and diversity were largely derived from T cells produced anew. Reports say that about two months after transplant, the alpha-beta T cells came out of several hundred graft clones that had expanded.

The CDR3 runs 17 residues. J lost 12 bases, V lost 0 bases, and 16 bases had no gene match. Germline V gene lookup returns CDR1 MGHRA and CDR2 YSYEKL. The chain uses TRBV4-1 and TRBJ2-1; TRBD1 agrees at 8 bases. The sample was PBMCs, mostly from graft donor cells, taken 360 days after TCRalphabeta/CD19-depleted stem cell transplant. The sequence derives from a boy under two years old who had a stem cell transplant for SCID, so the T cells may come from the graft donor. The CDR3: CASSQDPDRGQLSWQFF. The CDR3 nucleotides are TGCGCCAGCAGCCAAGATCCTGACAGGGGACAATTGTCCTGGCAGTTCTTC.